The 5 T cell receptor beta chains listed next were all sequenced from one sample in a study of PD-1 blockade in classical Hodgkin lymphoma. Each patient experienced a relapse that followed autologous stem cell transplantation, and brentuximab vedotin exposure varied. The repertoire was sequenced with immunoSEQ multiplex PCR; TCRdb's copy has only in-frame clones and lacks some. The table includes tens of thousands of clones, around 80% detected once. This material consisted of peripheral blood mononuclear cells (PBMCs), taken at baseline. The source of these receptors is a human donor with classical Hodgkin lymphoma.

Notes on this clone: One end of the junction does not line up with germline, which may come from a read error. This chain joins TRBV10-3 and TRBJ1-2; tentative D call: TRBD1 (6 bases). Germline V lookup: CDR1 ENHRY, CDR2 SYGVKD. This CDR3 is built from 15 residues. This CDR3 is CASSYSFGGRYGYTF. The CDR3 region has the DNA TGTGCCAGCAGTTACTCATTCGGGGGGCGTTATGGCTACACCTTC.

Notes on this clone: The junction does not match germline at one end; this may be a read error. The CDR3 DNA reads TGTGCCAGCAGCCTAGCGGGGGGAGGGGCAGATACGCAGTATTTT. Protein product: CASSLAGGGADTQYF. This sequence joins TRBV7-7 and TRBJ2-3, with TRBD2 matching 11 bases. The CDR3 is 15 residues long. The germline V gene has CDR1 SSHAT and CDR2 FNYEAQ (reference sequence).

The chain is built from TRBV23-1 and TRBJ2-6; no clear D gene. TRBV23-1 is sorted into the ORF group, with uncertain function. Deletions cut 6 bases from V and 0 bases from J, with 12 bases between. The CDR3 runs to 16 residues. The CDR3 DNA is TGCGCCAGCAGCCCTCAGAGGCGCTCTGGGGCCAACGTCCTGACTTTC. Its protein product is CASSPQRRSGANVLTF.

The rearrangement links TRBV28 to TRBJ1-1, with 7 bases fitting TRBD1. There are 12 residues in the CDR3. V lost 7 bases and J lost 10; bases outside the gene matches: 9. From germline, CDR1 is MDHEN and CDR2 SYDVKM. CDR3 nucleotides: TGTGCCAGCACCGGGCGGGACAGCCGAGCTTTCTTT. Protein sequence: CASTGRDSRAFF.

The chain combines TRBV4-1 with TRBJ2-5, with a possible D match to TRBD2 (5 bases). The CDR3 is 16 residues long. The germline V gene encodes CDR1 MGHRA and CDR2 YSYEKL. Trimming cost V 9 bases and J 5 bases, with 25 bases left between them. CDR3 coding DNA: TGCGCCAGTGGGATGAGCCGGGGTGCGGGTAGGGAGACCCAGTACTTC. It specifies CASGMSRGAGRETQYF.